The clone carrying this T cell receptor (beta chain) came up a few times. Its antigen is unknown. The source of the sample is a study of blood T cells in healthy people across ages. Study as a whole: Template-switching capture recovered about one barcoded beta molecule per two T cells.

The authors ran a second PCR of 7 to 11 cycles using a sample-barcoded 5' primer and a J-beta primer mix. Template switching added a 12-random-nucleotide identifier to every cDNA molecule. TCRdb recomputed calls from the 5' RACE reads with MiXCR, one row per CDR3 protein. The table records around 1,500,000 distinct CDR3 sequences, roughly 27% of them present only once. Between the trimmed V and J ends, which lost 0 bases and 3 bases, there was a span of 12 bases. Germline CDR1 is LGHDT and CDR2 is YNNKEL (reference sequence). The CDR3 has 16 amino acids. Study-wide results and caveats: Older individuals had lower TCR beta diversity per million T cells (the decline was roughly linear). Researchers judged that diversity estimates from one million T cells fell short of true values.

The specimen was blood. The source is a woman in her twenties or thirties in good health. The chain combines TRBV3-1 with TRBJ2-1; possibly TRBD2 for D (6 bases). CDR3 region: CASSQEPSARYNEQFF. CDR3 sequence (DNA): TGTGCCAGCAGCCAAGAGCCTAGCGCACGCTACAATGAGCAGTTCTTC.